This entry lists 9 T cell receptor beta chains sequenced from one sample in a study of memory CD4+ T cells and cytomegalovirus serostatus. The assay was immunoSEQ multiplex PCR, and TCRdb's table has in-frame clones only and misses some. The sample lists tens of thousands of clones; roughly 80% were seen once. Single viable CD3+CD4+CD8-CD45RO+ cells were sorted as the memory CD4+ T cells. Sequenced material: memory CD4+ T cells from blood. These receptors were taken from an adult in good health and CMV-seronegative.

This clone was counted a few times. The chain links TRBV9 to TRBJ1-2; D might be TRBD1 (5 bases). The V and J ends lost 0 bases and 7 bases respectively, with 13 bases between them. This CDR3 has 14 residues. The germline V gene encodes CDR1 SGDLS and CDR2 YYNGEE. This CDR3 is CASSVVAWGPGYTF. DNA for the CDR3: TGTGCCAGCAGCGTAGTCGCCTGGGGCCCTGGCTACACCTTC.

CDR3 DNA sequence: TGTGCCAGCTCACCACGGAGGGGGTCCTACGAGCAGTACTTC. It codes for CASSPRRGSYEQYF. The chain combines TRBV18 with TRBJ2-7, with D tentatively TRBD1 or TRBD2 (6 bases each). Germline lookup yields CDR1 KGHSH and CDR2 LQKENI. This CDR3 is 14 amino acids long. V lost 1 base to trimming and J lost 1 base, with 8 bases between them.

This clone was picked up a small number of times. The chain recombines TRBV7-2 with TRBJ2-7, with 9 bases aligning to TRBD2. Germline lookup yields CDR1 SGHTA and CDR2 FQGNSA. This CDR3 comprises 14 residues. Trimming cost V 2 bases and J 5 bases; bases outside gene matches: 4. The CDR3 region is CASSLSSGANEQYF. The CDR3 bases are TGTGCCAGCAGCTTATCTAGCGGGGCTAACGAGCAGTACTTC.

The chain uses TRBV12-5 and TRBJ1-6; 7 nucleotides agree with TRBD1. V was pared by 1 base and J by 10 bases, with 7 bases of the junction left unmatched. CDR3 length: 15 residues. Germline V gene lookup returns CDR1 LGHNT and CDR2 FRNRAP. The CDR3 coding sequence is TGTGCTAGTGGTTTGGGACAGGGAGAATGGTCACCCCTCCACTTT. The encoded protein is CASGLGQGEWSPLHF. Looking up the rest from reference TRBV12-5 and TRBJ1-6 gives the full variable domain: DARVTQTPRHKVTEMGQEVTMRCQPILGHNTVFWYRQTMMQGLELLAYFRNRAPLDDSGMPKDRFSAEMPDATLATLKIQPSEPRDSAVYFCASGLGQGEWSPLHFGNGTRLTVT.

J is TRBJ2-6 and V is TRBV9; D is possibly TRBD1 or TRBD2 (6 bases each). The germline V gene has CDR1 SGDLS and CDR2 YYNGEE. CDR3 size: 18 residues. Trimming removed 1 base from V and 4 bases from J, with 18 bases in between. The CDR3 region is CASSVTLIGGQGANVLTF. The CDR3 DNA is TGTGCCAGCAGCGTAACCTTGATTGGGGGGCAAGGGGCCAACGTCCTGACTTTC.

V gene TRBV7-2 combines with J gene TRBJ2-1; possibly TRBD2 for D (5 bases). V gave up 4 bases and J gave up 9 bases, with 16 bases separating them. CDR1 and CDR2 from the germline V gene are SGHTA and FQGNSA. The CDR3 sequence is 14 residues long. The CDR3 reads CASSSPVLASEQFF. The CDR3 coding sequence is TGTGCCAGCAGCTCCCCGGTCCTAGCCAGTGAGCAGTTCTTC.

The V call is TRBV5-1, the J call TRBJ2-3; no definite D call. The germline V gene has CDR1 SGHRS and CDR2 YFSETQ. Trimming took 1 base from V and 0 from J, leaving 9 bases between them. The CDR3 covers 15 residues. DNA for the CDR3: TGCGCCAGCAGCTTGCAGGTAACCAGCACAGATACGCAGTATTTT. This gives the protein CASSLQVTSTDTQYF.

V usage is TRBV19 and J usage is TRBJ2-3; 9 bases match TRBD1. The germline V gene encodes CDR1 LNHDA and CDR2 SQIVND (reference sequence). Unmatched junction bases numbered 8, after V lost 11 bases and J lost 5 bases. The CDR3 contains 13 residues. The CDR3 sequence is CASNRGQGDTQYF. The CDR3 DNA sequence: TGTGCCTCTAACAGGGGGCAAGGAGATACGCAGTATTTT.

The rearrangement links TRBV19 to TRBJ1-5, with 9 bases matching TRBD1. After removal of 6 bases from V and 7 bases from J, the junction contained 7 bases not matched to a gene. Germline CDR1 reads LNHDA; CDR2 reads SQIVND (reference sequence). The CDR3 totals 14 residues. CDR3: CASRARQGGQPQHF. The CDR3 DNA reads as TGTGCCAGTAGGGCTCGACAGGGGGGACAGCCCCAGCATTTT.